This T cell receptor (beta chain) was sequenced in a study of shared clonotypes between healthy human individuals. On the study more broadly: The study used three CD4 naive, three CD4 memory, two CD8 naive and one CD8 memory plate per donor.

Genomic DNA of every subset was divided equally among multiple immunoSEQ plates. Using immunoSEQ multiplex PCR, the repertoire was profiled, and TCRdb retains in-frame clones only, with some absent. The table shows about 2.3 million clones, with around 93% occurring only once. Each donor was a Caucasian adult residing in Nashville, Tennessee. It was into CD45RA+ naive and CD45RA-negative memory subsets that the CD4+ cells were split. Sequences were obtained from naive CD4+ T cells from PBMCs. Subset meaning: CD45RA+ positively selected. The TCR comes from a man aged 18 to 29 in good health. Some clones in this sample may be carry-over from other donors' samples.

This CDR3 reads CASSPSQGGNQPQHF. The CDR3 nucleotides are TGTGCCAGCTCACCCTCACAGGGGGGTAATCAGCCCCAGCATTTT. The rearrangement uses TRBV18 and TRBJ1-5; 8 nucleotides agree with TRBD1. Per the germline V gene, CDR1 is KGHSH and CDR2 is LQKENI. The CDR3 contains 15 residues. The J segment lost 4 bases and the V segment lost 3 bases, leaving 5 bases of the junction unmatched.